The clone carrying this T cell receptor (beta chain) was detected once. Seattle patients were enrolled during active infection and followed longitudinally. These data belong to a study of blood T cell repertoires in COVID-19. In the source study's methods: It was from reference gene primer amplification that nucleated cell counts were estimated. Only in-frame clones appear in the TCRdb table, and some are missing; sequencing was by immunoSEQ multiplex PCR. For V, J and clone size, that table is used; D and trimming come from the DNA. Seen here are fewer than 300,000 clones, more than 75% observed once, and the top ten hold about 9.9%. Germline CDR1 reads LGHNA; CDR2 reads YNFKEQ. This CDR3 is built from 16 residues. V gave up 0 bases and J gave up 5 bases, with 16 bases separating them.

This chain links TRBV4-2 with TRBJ1-1; the D gene is possibly TRBD1 (6 bases). The specimen was peripheral blood. The sequence was collected from a man aged 50 to 59 with COVID-19, enrolled during active disease. CDR3 coding DNA: TGTGCCAGCAGCCAAGATTACCCCCGACAGGAGACTGAAGCTTTCTTT. This codes for CASSQDYPRQETEAFF.